This T cell receptor (beta chain) was recovered during a study of technical replicates of blood from a handful of donors. Assay used: immunoSEQ multiplex PCR; TCRdb lists only in-frame clones, some missing. The table has about 58,000 clones, roughly 89% seen once. CDR1 is SGHRS and CDR2 is YFSETQ in the germline V gene. The V gene end was trimmed by 2 bases and the J gene end by 5 bases; junction bases not matched to a gene: 5. The CDR3 has 15 amino acids. Source material: PBMCs. This clonotype was obtained from a human donor in good health. Some clones in this sample may be carry-over from other donors' samples. The chain uses TRBV5-1 and TRBJ1-2; TRBD1 aligns across 11 bases. The CDR3 DNA is TGCGCCAGCAGCTTAGGACAGGGGGCGCGATATGGCTACACCTTC. Its translation: CASSLGQGARYGYTF.